This is a list of T cell receptor beta chains from one sample in a study of cytomegalovirus exposure and HLA in healthy donors. Profiling relied on immunoSEQ multiplex PCR, and the TCRdb table lists in-frame clones only, not all of them. The repertoire holds about 80,000 clones, with approximately 67% as singletons. Input material: PBMCs. Receptors originate from a male donor in good health and CMV-seropositive. Each CDR3 is given with its conserved first and last residue. The D gene is left open where the match is weak. Clone size is given for some rows only: seen once, a few or many times, or a class if the clone is expanded.

TRBJ1-5,NA,NA,TRBV6-1,TGTGCCAGCAGCCTCAGGATACAACAGCCCCAGCATTTT,CASSLRIQQPQHF
TRBJ1-6,NA,NA,TRBV30,TGTGCCTGGAGTTCCTCGGGCGGGAGGTGGGGTTCACCCCTCCACTTT,CAWSSSGGRWGSPLHF
TRBJ2-3,few,NA,TRBV20-1,TGCAGTGCGACACTAGGAGATACGCAGTATTTT,CSATLGDTQYF
TRBJ2-7,few,TRBD1,TRBV10-3,TGTGCCACCCGGACAGGGCTGGGCAGCGAGCAGTACTTC,CATRTGLGSEQYF
TRBJ2-4,NA,NA,TRBV30,TGTGCCTGGAGTGTAGGACAAGGTCGGATTCAGTACTTC,CAWSVGQGRIQYF
TRBJ2-7,NA,NA,TRBV10-3,TGTGCCATCAGTGAGAGTACATCCTACGAGCAGTACTTC,CAISESTSYEQYF
TRBJ1-1,NA,TRBD1,TRBV6-5,TGTGCCAGCAGTTACTCGAACAGGGGGGACCTCGAAGCTTTCTTT,CASSYSNRGDLEAFF
TRBJ1-1,once,TRBD1,TRBV19,TGTGCCAGTAGCGGTACAGGGGTGCCCACTGAAGCTTTCTTT,CASSGTGVPTEAFF
TRBJ2-7,NA,NA,TRBV20-1,TGCAGTGCTGGAAAGGGGACTCAGCAGTACTTC,CSAGKGTQQYF
TRBJ2-5,NA,TRBD2,TRBV5-1,TGCGCCAGCAGCCCCGGGACTAGCGGGGCGGAGACCCAGTACTTC,CASSPGTSGAETQYF
TRBJ1-1,NA,TRBD1,TRBV6-5,TGTACCTCCAGGGGGAGGCTGGCTTTCTTT,CTSRGRLAFF
TRBJ1-5,NA,NA,TRBV5-8,TGTGCCAGCAGCTTGGAACAGTTCAATCAGCCCCAGCATTTT,CASSLEQFNQPQHF
TRBJ2-7,few,NA,TRBV27,TGTGCCAGCGGTCGAGATAACGAGCAGTACTTC,CASGRDNEQYF
TRBJ1-2,NA,NA,TRBV6-1,TGTGCCAGCAGCGAAATCTCCAGGGATAACTATGGCTACACCTTC,CASSEISRDNYGYTF
TRBJ2-7,once,NA,TRBV6-5,TGTGCCAGCAGAACAGGTTCCCTCTGGGAGCAGTACTTC,CASRTGSLWEQYF
TRBJ2-3,NA,NA,TRBV9,TGTGCCAGCAGCGCCATGGAGACTAGGCATACGCAGTATTTT,CASSAMETRHTQYF
TRBJ1-2,few,NA,TRBV30,TGTGCCTGGAGTGCTGCGGGGATCTTATGGTGGTACACCTTC,CAWSAAGILWWYTF
TRBJ2-7,few,TRBD1,TRBV25-1,TGTGCCAGCAGCCCCCTCGGACAGGTAGAGCAGTACTTC,CASSPLGQVEQYF
TRBJ2-1,NA,NA,TRBV9,TGTGCCAGCAGTGATCAGGGTAATACCTACAATGAGCAGTTCTTC,CASSDQGNTYNEQFF
TRBJ2-7,few,TRBD1,TRBV28,TGTGCCAGCAGTTTCTCGCCAGGGGGAAACGAGCAGTACTTC,CASSFSPGGNEQYF
TRBJ2-6,NA,NA,TRBV2,TGTGCCAGCGGCGGTGGAGTGAGCTCTGGGGCCAACGTCCTGACTTTC,CASGGGVSSGANVLTF
TRBJ2-3,NA,TRBD1,TRBV12-5,TGTGCTAGTGGCCGAGGGGACAGGGAGGTAGATACGCAGTATTTT,CASGRGDREVDTQYF
TRBJ1-3,few,NA,TRBV2,TGTGCCAGCAGTCGGGACTGGAGCTCTGGAAACACCATATATTTT,CASSRDWSSGNTIYF
TRBJ2-2,NA,NA,TRBV5-1,TGCGCCAGCAGCTTACAGGGCATGGCGAACACCGGGGAGCTGTTTTTT,CASSLQGMANTGELFF
TRBJ2-1,NA,TRBD2,TRBV7-8,TGTGCCAGCAGCCCCCTCCCGAAACTAGCGGGGGTTAACAATGAGCAGTTCTTC,CASSPLPKLAGVNNEQFF
TRBJ1-5,NA,NA,TRBV5-5,TGTGCCAGCAGCTTGGTTCTGCTTGCGACAGGAGGACAGCCCCAGCATTTT,CASSLVLLATGGQPQHF
TRBJ2-3,NA,TRBD2,TRBV5-4,TGTGCCAGCACCTCCGGGAGGTTAGCGGGCACAGATACGCAGTATTTT,CASTSGRLAGTDTQYF
TRBJ2-1,NA,TRBD2,TRBV18,TGTGCCAGCTCACCCCCTAGCGGGAGCAAGGATGAGCAGTTCTTC,CASSPPSGSKDEQFF
TRBJ2-1,NA,NA,TRBV29-1,TGCAGCGTTGTGGGACTGTCAAGCTCCTACAATGAGCAGTTCTTC,CSVVGLSSSYNEQFF
TRBJ1-6,NA,TRBD1,TRBV7-2,TGTGCCAGCAGCGTCTCCGGGACAGGGGGCGCAAATGGTTCACCCCTCCACTTT,CASSVSGTGGANGSPLHF
TRBJ1-2,NA,TRBD1,TRBV28,TGTGCCAGCAACCCAGGACAGGGAGGGTTCATTCATGGCTACACCTTC,CASNPGQGGFIHGYTF
TRBJ1-2,few,TRBD1,TRBV4-3,TGCGCCAGCAGCCAAGCTCGGGACAGGGGAGATGGCTACACCTTC,CASSQARDRGDGYTF
TRBJ1-1,NA,NA,TRBV9,TGTGCCAGCAGCCCCCGATCGGATCTAGTACCTGAAGCTTTCTTT,CASSPRSDLVPEAFF
TRBJ1-2,NA,TRBD1,TRBV28,TGTGCCAGCAGTTTATTGGGCCAGGGGGACCTTTACGGCTACACCTTC,CASSLLGQGDLYGYTF
TRBJ2-2,NA,TRBD1,TRBV5-4,TGTGCCAGCAGCTCGGGCATGGACAGGGACGGTGCCGGGGAGCTGTTTTTT,CASSSGMDRDGAGELFF
TRBJ1-1,NA,TRBD1,TRBV29-1,TGCAGCGTTGCGAACAGGGGAGACACTGAAGCTTTCTTT,CSVANRGDTEAFF
TRBJ2-7,NA,TRBD2,TRBV28,TGTGCCAGCAGTAACGGACTAGCGGAGAGCTCCTACGAGCAGTACTTC,CASSNGLAESSYEQYF
TRBJ2-5,NA,TRBD2,TRBV28,TGTGCCAGCAGTCTTCCGGGACTAGATAAAGAGACCCAGTACTTC,CASSLPGLDKETQYF
TRBJ2-2,NA,NA,TRBV9,TGTGCCAGCAGCGTAGCTACCGGGGAGCTGTTTTTT,CASSVATGELFF
TRBJ2-7,NA,TRBD1,TRBV4-2,TGTGCCAGCAGCCAAGATAGGGACAGGGGAGGGTTCGAGCAGTACTTC,CASSQDRDRGGFEQYF
TRBJ2-5,NA,TRBD2,TRBV7-9,TGTGCCAGCAGCCCCATGACTAGCGGGAGTATCAAGACCCAGTACTTC,CASSPMTSGSIKTQYF
TRBJ2-5,NA,TRBD1,TRBV7-8,TGTGCCAGCAGCGCCGGGACAGGGACTCGGACCCAGTACTTC,CASSAGTGTRTQYF
TRBJ1-5,NA,NA,TRBV28,TGTGCCAGCACCTTACCGGGGGGCAATCAGCCCCAGCATTTT,CASTLPGGNQPQHF
TRBJ2-7,few,TRBD2,TRBV28,TGTGCCAGCTTTCCGTCCGCAGGTAGCGGGAGGCCTAGAGAAAGCTCCTACGAGCAGTACTTC,CASFPSAGSGRPRESSYEQYF
TRBJ1-3,NA,NA,TRBV6-6,TGTGCCAGCAGTTACTCGGAGGGGCCTGGAAACACCATATATTTT,CASSYSEGPGNTIYF
TRBJ1-4,NA,TRBD1,TRBV14,TGTGCCAGCAGCCAAACCGGGACAGTAAATGAAAAACTGTTTTTT,CASSQTGTVNEKLFF
TRBJ1-1,NA,NA,TRBV7-5,TGTGTCAGAAGCTCGGGCAGGGCGAGAAGGCGGAACACTGAAGCTTTCTTT,CVRSSGRARRRNTEAFF
TRBJ2-1,NA,TRBD2,TRBV4-3,TGCGCCAGCAGCCAAGATGAGGGGACTAGGGAGTTCTTC,CASSQDEGTREFF
TRBJ2-5,once,NA,TRBV27,TGTGCCAGCAGTTTCGCCGGGAGTCAAGAGACCCAGTACTTC,CASSFAGSQETQYF
TRBJ2-5,NA,TRBD2,TRBV11-2,TGTGCCAGCAGCTTAGTGGGACTAGCGGGGGGCGGAGAGACCCAGTACTTC,CASSLVGLAGGGETQYF
TRBJ1-1,few,NA,TRBV9,TGTGCCAGCAGCGTAGATGGAGGCAGCAGAACTGAAGCTTTCTTT,CASSVDGGSRTEAFF
TRBJ2-2,few,NA,TRBV29-1,TGCAGCGTGTCAGGGGAAGGCGGGGAGCTGTTTTTT,CSVSGEGGELFF
TRBJ2-5,once,NA,TRBV7-3,TGTGCCAGCAGTGATACTAGCTCAGGAGAGACCCAGTACTTC,CASSDTSSGETQYF